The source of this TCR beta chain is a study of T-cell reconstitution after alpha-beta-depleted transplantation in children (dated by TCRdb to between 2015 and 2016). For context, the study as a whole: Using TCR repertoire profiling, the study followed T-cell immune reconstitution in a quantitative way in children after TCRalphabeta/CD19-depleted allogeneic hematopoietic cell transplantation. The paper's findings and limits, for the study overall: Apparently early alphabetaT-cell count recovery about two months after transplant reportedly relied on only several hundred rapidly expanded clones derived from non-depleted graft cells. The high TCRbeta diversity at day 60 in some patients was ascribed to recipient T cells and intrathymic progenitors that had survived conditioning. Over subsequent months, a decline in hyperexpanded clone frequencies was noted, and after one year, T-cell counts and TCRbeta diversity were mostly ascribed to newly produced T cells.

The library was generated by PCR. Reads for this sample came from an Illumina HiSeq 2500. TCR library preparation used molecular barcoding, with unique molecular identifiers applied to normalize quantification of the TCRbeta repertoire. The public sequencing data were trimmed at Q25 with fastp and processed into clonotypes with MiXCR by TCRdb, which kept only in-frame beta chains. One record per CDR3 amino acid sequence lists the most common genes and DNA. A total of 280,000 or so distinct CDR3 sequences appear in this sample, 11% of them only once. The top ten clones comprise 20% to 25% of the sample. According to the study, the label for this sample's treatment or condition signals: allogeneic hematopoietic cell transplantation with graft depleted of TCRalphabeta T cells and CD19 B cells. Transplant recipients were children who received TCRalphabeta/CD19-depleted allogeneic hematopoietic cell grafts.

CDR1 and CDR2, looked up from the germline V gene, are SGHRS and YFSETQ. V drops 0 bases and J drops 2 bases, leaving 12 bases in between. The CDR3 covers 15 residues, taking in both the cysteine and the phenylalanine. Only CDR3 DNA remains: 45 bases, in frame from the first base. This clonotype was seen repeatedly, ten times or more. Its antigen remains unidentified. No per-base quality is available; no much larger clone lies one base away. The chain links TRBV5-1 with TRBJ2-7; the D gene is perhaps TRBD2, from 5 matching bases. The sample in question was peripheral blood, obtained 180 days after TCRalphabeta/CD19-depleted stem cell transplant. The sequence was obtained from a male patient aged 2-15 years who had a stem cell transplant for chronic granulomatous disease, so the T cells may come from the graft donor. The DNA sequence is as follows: TGCGCCAGCAGCTTGGGGCCGGGGTCGACCTACGAGCAGTACTTC. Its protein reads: CASSLGPGSTYEQYF.